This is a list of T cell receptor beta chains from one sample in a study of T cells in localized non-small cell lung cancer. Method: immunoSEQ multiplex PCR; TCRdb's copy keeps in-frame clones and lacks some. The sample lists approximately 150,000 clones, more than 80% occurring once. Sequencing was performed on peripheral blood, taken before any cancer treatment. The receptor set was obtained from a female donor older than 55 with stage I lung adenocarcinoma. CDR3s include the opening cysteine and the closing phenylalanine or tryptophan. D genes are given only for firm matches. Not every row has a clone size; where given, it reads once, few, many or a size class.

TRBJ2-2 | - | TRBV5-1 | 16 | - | CASSLTGHGITGELFF | TGCGCCAGCAGCTTGACAGGGCATGGCATTACGGGGGAGCTGTTTTTT
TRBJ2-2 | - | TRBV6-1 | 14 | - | CASSSKTNTGELFF | TGTGCCAGCAGTTCTAAGACGAACACCGGGGAGCTGTTTTTT
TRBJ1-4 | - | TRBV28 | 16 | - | CASSSPFAGRHEKLFF | TGTGCCAGCAGTTCTCCTTTTGCGGGCCGGCATGAAAAACTGTTTTTT
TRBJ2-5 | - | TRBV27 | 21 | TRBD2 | CASSRRLAGGKLVWNQETQYF | TGTGCCAGCAGCCGCCGACTAGCGGGAGGGAAGTTGGTTTGGAACCAAGAGACCCAGTACTTC
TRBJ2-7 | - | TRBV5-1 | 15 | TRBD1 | CASSLGGTGYDEQYF | TGCGCCAGCAGCTTGGGGGGGACAGGGTACGACGAGCAGTACTTC
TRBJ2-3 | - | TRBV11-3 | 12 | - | CASSQGLDTQYF | TGTGCCAGCAGCCAGGGTCTAGATACGCAGTATTTT
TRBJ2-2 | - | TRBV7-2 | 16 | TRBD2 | CASSLASGSFTGELFF | TGTGCCAGCAGCTTAGCTAGCGGGAGTTTCACCGGGGAGCTGTTTTTT
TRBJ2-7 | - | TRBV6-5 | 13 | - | CASRAGTSFEQYF | TGTGCCAGCAGAGCCGGGACTTCGTTCGAGCAGTACTTC
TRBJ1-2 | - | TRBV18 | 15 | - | CASSTKQTENYGYTF | TGTGCCAGCTCCACGAAACAAACAGAAAACTATGGCTACACCTTC
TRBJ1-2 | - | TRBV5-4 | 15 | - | CASSPAGIGNYGYTF | TGTGCCAGCAGTCCTGCCGGGATCGGTAACTATGGCTACACCTTC
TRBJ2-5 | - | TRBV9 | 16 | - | CASSADREVPQETQYF | TGTGCCAGCAGCGCCGACAGGGAGGTGCCCCAAGAGACCCAGTACTTC
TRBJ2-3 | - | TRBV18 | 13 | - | CASSPLVTDTQYF | TGTGCCAGCTCACCACTGGTTACAGATACGCAGTATTTT
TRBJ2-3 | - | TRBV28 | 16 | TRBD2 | CASSSIAGEGTDTQYF | TGTGCCAGCAGTTCTATAGCGGGAGAGGGCACAGATACGCAGTATTTT
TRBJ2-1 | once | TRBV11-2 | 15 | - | CASSLVRPPYNEQFF | TGTGCCAGCAGCTTAGTGAGACCTCCCTACAATGAGCAGTTCTTC
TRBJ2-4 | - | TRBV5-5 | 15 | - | CASSLQGIAKNIQYF | TGTGCCAGCAGCTTGCAGGGTATAGCCAAAAACATTCAGTACTTC
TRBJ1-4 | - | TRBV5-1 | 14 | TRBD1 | CASGMTGDNEKLFF | TGCGCCAGCGGGATGACAGGGGATAATGAAAAACTGTTTTTT
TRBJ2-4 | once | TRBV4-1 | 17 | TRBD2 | CASSQPTTSGTKNIQYF | TGCGCCAGCAGCCAACCGACGACTAGCGGAACCAAAAACATTCAGTACTTC
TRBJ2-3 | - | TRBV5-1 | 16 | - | CASSLDLGASSDTQYF | TGCGCCAGCAGCTTGGATTTAGGGGCGTCCTCAGATACGCAGTATTTT
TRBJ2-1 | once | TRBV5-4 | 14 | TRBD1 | CASSLRTGRNEQFF | TGTGCCAGCAGCCTCAGGACAGGGAGAAATGAGCAGTTCTTC
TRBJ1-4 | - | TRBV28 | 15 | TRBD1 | CASSEEGQGKEKLFF | TGTGCCAGCAGTGAGGAGGGACAGGGGAAGGAAAAACTGTTTTTT
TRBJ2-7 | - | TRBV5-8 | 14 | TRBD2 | CASSLLSGRGEQYF | TGTGCCAGCAGCTTGCTCAGCGGGAGAGGTGAGCAGTACTTC
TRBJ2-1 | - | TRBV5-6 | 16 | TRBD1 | CASSELRDSGNNEQFF | TGTGCCAGCAGCGAGCTCCGGGACAGCGGTAACAATGAGCAGTTCTTC
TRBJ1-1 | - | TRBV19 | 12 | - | CASSGGNTEAFF | TGTGCCAGTAGTGGGGGAAACACTGAAGCTTTCTTT
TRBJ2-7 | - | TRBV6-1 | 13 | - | CASSELAVGEQYF | TGTGCCAGCAGTGAGTTGGCCGTGGGCGAGCAGTACTTC
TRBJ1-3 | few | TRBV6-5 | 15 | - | CASSSTAGYGYTIYF | TGTGCCAGCAGTTCAACCGCAGGGTATGGATACACCATATATTTT
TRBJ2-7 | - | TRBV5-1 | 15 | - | CASSLGRLIPYEQYF | TGCGCCAGCAGCTTGGGTAGGTTAATCCCCTACGAGCAGTACTTC
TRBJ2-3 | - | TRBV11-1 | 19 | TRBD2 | CASSRADLAAGGPADTQYF | TGTGCCAGCAGCCGAGCCGATCTAGCCGCGGGAGGGCCCGCAGATACGCAGTATTTT
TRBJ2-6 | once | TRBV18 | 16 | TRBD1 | CASSLQGASGANVLTF | TGTGCCAGCTCACTTCAGGGGGCTTCTGGGGCCAACGTCCTGACTTTC
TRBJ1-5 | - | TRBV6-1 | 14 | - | CASSESGGGQPQHF | TGTGCCAGCAGTGAATCAGGTGGAGGTCAGCCCCAGCATTTT
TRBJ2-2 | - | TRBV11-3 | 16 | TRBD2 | CASSLGTSGNSGELFF | TGTGCCAGCAGCTTAGGGACTAGCGGGAATTCCGGGGAGCTGTTTTTT
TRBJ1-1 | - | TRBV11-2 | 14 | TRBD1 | CASSLTGKVTEAFF | TGTGCCAGCAGCTTGACAGGGAAGGTCACTGAAGCTTTCTTT
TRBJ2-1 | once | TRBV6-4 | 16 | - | CASSDSPGHPYNEQFF | TGTGCCAGCAGTGACTCTCCGGGACACCCGTACAATGAGCAGTTCTTC
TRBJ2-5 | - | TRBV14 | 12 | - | CASSQRAETQYF | TGTGCCAGCAGCCAAAGAGCGGAGACCCAGTACTTC
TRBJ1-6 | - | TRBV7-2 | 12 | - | CASSLNNSPLHF | TGTGCCAGCAGCTTGAATAATTCACCCCTCCACTTT
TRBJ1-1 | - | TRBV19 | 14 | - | CASIGRQGWTEAFF | TGTGCCAGTATCGGGCGGCAGGGGTGGACTGAAGCTTTCTTT
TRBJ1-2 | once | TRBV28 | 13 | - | CASSLSGNYGYTF | TGTGCCAGCAGTTTATCTGGGAACTATGGCTACACCTTC
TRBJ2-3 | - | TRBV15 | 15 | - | CATSGGGTTRVGQYF | TGTGCCACCAGCGGAGGGGGGACTACCCGGGTGGGGCAGTATTTT
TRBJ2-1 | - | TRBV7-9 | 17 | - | CASSTPVGGGFYNEQFF | TGTGCCAGCAGCACCCCCGTTGGCGGGGGCTTCTACAATGAGCAGTTCTTC
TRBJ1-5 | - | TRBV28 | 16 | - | CASSLWAGTSNQPQHF | TGTGCCAGCAGTTTATGGGCAGGGACGAGCAATCAGCCCCAGCATTTT
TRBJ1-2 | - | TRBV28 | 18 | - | CASSALIGGGEDTYGYTF | TGTGCCAGCAGTGCGCTGATAGGGGGGGGCGAGGATACCTATGGCTACACCTTC
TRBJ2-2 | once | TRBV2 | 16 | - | CASSENKVGRAGELFF | TGTGCCAGCAGTGAAAATAAAGTGGGTAGGGCCGGGGAGCTGTTTTTT
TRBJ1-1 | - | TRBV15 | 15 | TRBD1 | CATSRRDRGLTEAFF | TGTGCCACCAGCAGGCGGGACAGGGGATTGACTGAAGCTTTCTTT
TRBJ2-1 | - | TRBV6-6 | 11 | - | CASSYNNEQFF | TGTGCCAGCAGTTACAACAATGAGCAGTTCTTC
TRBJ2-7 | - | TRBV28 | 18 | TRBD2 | CASSLVGLAGRSSYEQYF | TGTGCCAGCAGTTTAGTGGGACTAGCGGGTAGGAGCTCCTACGAGCAGTACTTC